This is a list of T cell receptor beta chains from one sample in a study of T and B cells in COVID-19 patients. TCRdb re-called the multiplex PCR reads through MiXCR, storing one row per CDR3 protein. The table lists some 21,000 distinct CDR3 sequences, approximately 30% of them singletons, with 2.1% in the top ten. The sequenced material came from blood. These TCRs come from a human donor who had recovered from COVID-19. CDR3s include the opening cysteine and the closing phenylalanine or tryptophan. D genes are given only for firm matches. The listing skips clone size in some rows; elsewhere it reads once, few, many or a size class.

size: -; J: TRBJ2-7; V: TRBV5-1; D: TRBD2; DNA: TGCGCCAGCAGCTTCGGGAGCGGGGGACAATTCGGCTACGAGCAGTACTTC; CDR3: CASSFGSGGQFGYEQYF
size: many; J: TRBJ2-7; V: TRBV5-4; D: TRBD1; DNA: TGTGCCAGCAGCTGGGGGGACAGGGTCACCGACGAGCAGTACTTC; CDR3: CASSWGDRVTDEQYF
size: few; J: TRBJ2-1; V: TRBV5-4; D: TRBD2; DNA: TGTGCCAGCAGCTTCGGGCTAGCGGGGGGGTACAATGAGCAGTTCTTC; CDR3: CASSFGLAGGYNEQFF
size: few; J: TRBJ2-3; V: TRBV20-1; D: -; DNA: TGCAGTGTAAGGGTCCACGCTAGGACAGATACGCAGTATTTT; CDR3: CSVRVHARTDTQYF
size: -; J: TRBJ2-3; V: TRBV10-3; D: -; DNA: TGTGCCATCACGGGGCGGACTTCAGATACGCAGTATTTT; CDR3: CAITGRTSDTQYF
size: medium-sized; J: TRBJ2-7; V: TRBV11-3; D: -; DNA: TGTGCCAGCAGCCCTAGAAGGGCCTCCTACGAGCAGTACTTC; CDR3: CASSPRRASYEQYF
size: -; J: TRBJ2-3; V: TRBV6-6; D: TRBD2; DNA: TGTGCCAGCAAACTAGCGGGGGGGCCGGGGGATACGCAGTATTTT; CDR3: CASKLAGGPGDTQYF
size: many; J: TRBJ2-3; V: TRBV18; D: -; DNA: TGTGCCAGCTCACCACCGGGACTCACAGATACGCAGTATTTT; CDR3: CASSPPGLTDTQYF
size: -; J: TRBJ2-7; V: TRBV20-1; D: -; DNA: TGCAGTGCTAGAGATCAGTACTACGAGCAGTACTTC; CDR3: CSARDQYYEQYF
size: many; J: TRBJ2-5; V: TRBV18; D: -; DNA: TGTGCCAGCTCACTAACAGCGAGAGAGACCCAGTACTTC; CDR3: CASSLTARETQYF
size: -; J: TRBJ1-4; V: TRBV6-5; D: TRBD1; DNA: TGTGCCAGCAGCCCGACAGGGTCCGGGGAAAAACTGTTTTTT; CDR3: CASSPTGSGEKLFF
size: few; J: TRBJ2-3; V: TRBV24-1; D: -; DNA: TGTGCCACCAGTGAACCCGGACCCGCTAGCACAGATACGCAGTATTTT; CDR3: CATSEPGPASTDTQYF
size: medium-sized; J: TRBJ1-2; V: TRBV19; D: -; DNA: TGTGCCAGTAGTGGGGACTTTATGAGTGGCTACACCTTC; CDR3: CASSGDFMSGYTF
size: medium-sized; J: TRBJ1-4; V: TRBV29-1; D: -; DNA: TGCAGCGTATGGGGAAGGGCTAATGAAAAACTGTTTTTT; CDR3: CSVWGRANEKLFF
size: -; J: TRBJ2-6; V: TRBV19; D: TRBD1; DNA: TGTGCCAGTAGTACCAACGCAGGGACAGGGGGTGGTGGGGCCAACGTCCTGACTTTC; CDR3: CASSTNAGTGGGGANVLTF
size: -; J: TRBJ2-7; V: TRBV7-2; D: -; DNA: TGTGCCAGCAGCCGCTGGACTGACCAGTACTCCTACGAGCAGTACTTC; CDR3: CASSRWTDQYSYEQYF
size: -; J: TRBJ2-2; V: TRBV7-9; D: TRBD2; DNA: TGTGCCAGCAGCCCTCGGACTAGCGGGCCTGTGGGCGGGGAGCTGTTTTTT; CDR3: CASSPRTSGPVGGELFF
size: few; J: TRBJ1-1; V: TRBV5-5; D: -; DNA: TGTGCCAGCAGCTTGGCAGGGGAGGGGACTGAAGCTTTCTTT; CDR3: CASSLAGEGTEAFF
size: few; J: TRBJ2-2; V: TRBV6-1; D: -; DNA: TGTGCCAGCAGTGAAGCGACCTTACACACCGGGGAGCTGTTTTTT; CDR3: CASSEATLHTGELFF
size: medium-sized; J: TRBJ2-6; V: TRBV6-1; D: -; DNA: TGTGCCAGCCGGACGGGGAGCTCTGGGGCCAACGTCCTGACTTTC; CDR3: CASRTGSSGANVLTF
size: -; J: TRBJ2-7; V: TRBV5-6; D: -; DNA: TGTGCCAGCAGTGGGGGCCCCCCCTACGAGCAGTACTTC; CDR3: CASSGGPPYEQYF
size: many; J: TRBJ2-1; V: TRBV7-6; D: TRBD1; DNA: TGTGCCAGCAGCGCCAACACCGGGACAGCCTACAATGAGCAGTTCTTC; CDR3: CASSANTGTAYNEQFF
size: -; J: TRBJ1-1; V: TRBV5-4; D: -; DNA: TGTGCCAGCAGCTCCCCCGCTCAAGCTTTCTTT; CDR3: CASSSPAQAFF
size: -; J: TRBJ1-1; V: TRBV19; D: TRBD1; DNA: TGTGCCACGGGAGGACAGGGGTTCGCTGAAGCTTTCTTT; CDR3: CATGGQGFAEAFF
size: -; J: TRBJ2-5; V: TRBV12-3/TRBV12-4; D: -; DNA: TGTGCCAGCGGACGGAACCAAGAGACCCAGTACTTC; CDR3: CASGRNQETQYF
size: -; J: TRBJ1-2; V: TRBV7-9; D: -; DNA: TGTGCCAGCAGCTCCAATACGCTCTACACCTTC; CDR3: CASSSNTLYTF
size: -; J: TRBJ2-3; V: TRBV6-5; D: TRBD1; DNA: TGTGCCAGCAGTTTGGTTGGACAGGGCGGTGATACGCAGTATTTT; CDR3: CASSLVGQGGDTQYF
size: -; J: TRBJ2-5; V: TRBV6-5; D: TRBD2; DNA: TGTGCCAGCAGTAGCGGGGGGGAAATGGAGACCCAGTACTTC; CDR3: CASSSGGEMETQYF
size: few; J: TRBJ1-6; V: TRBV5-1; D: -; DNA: TGCGCCAGCAGCTGGGGGGGGAATAGGGGTAATTCACCCCTCCACTTT; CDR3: CASSWGGNRGNSPLHF
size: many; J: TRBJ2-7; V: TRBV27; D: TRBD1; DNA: TGTGCCAGCAGTCTGACAGGGTTGAGCTACGAGCAGTACTTC; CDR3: CASSLTGLSYEQYF
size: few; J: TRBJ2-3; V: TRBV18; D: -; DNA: TGTGCCAGCTCACCAGCGGCCGGGGGAGGCACAGATACGCAGTATTTT; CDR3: CASSPAAGGGTDTQYF
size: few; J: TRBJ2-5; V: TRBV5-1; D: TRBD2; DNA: TGCGCCAGCAGCACGAGGACTAGCGAAGAGACCCAGTACTTC; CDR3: CASSTRTSEETQYF
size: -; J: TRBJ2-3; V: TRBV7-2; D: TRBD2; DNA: TGTGCCAGCAGCTTAGAGGCTAGCGGGGGATTAAGTACGCAGTATTTT; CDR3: CASSLEASGGLSTQYF
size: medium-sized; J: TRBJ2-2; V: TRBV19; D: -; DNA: TGTGCCAGTAGTAGCCCGGGGAACACCGGGGAGCTGTTTTTT; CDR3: CASSSPGNTGELFF
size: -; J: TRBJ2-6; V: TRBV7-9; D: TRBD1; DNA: TGTGCCAGCAGCCTGGGACAGGGGGCTTTTGGGGCCAACGTCCTGACTTTC; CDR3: CASSLGQGAFGANVLTF
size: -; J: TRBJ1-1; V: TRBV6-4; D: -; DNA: TGTGCCAGCAAACCCATGAGGGGAGACACTGAAGCTTTCTTT; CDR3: CASKPMRGDTEAFF
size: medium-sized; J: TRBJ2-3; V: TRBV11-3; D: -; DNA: TGTGCCAGCACGGGATCAGGCACAGATACGCAGTATTTT; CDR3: CASTGSGTDTQYF
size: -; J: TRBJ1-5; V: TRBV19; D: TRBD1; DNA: TGTGCCAGTAGTAGGACAGGGGACGGTCAGCCCCAGCATTTT; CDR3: CASSRTGDGQPQHF
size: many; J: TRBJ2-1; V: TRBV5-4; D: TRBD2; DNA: TGTGCCAGCAGCTCAAAGCGGGGGGGGTTGGATGAGCAGTTCTTC; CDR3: CASSSKRGGLDEQFF
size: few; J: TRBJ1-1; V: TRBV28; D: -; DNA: TGTGCCAGCAGTCCGCCAACAACCTTGACTTTCTTT; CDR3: CASSPPTTLTFF
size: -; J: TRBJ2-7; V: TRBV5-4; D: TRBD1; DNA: TGCGCCAGCATGGGGACAGGGGGCGGCGAGCAGTACTTC; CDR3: CASMGTGGGEQYF
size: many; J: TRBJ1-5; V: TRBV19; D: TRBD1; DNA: TGTGCCAGTAGTCCCTGGGACAGGGGGCAGGGTCAGCCCCAGCATTTT; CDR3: CASSPWDRGQGQPQHF
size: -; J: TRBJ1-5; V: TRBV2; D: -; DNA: TGTGCCAGCAGTGGACAGGTTAGGGATCAGCCCCAGCATTTT; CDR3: CASSGQVRDQPQHF
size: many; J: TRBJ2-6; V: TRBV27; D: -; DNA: TGTGCCAGCAGTTTTCGGGCGGGGACTGGGGCCAACGTCCTGACTTTC; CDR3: CASSFRAGTGANVLTF
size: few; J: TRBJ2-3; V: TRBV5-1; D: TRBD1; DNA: TGCGCCAGCAGCTCCGGGACAGGGGGAACAGATACGCAGTATTTT; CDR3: CASSSGTGGTDTQYF
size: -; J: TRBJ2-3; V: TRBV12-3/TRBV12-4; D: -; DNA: TGTGCCAGCAAGGGGCGCACAGATACGCAGTATTTT; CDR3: CASKGRTDTQYF
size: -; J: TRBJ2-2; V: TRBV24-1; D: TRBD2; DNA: TGTGCCACCGGGAGGGACGGGAACACCGGGGAGCTGTTTTTT; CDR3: CATGRDGNTGELFF
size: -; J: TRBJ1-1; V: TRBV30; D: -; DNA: TGTGCCCATCGCAGAATGAACACTGAAGCTTTCTTT; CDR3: CAHRRMNTEAFF
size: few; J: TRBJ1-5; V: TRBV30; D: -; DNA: TGTGCCTGGAGTGTAATGAGGGATCAGCCCCAGCATTTT; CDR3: CAWSVMRDQPQHF
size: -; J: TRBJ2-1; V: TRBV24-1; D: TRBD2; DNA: TGTGCCACCAGTTTGGAGCGGGGGGGCTCCTACAATGAGCAGTTCTTC; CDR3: CATSLERGGSYNEQFF
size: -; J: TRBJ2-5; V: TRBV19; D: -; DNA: TGTGCCAGCAGCCCCCGAGAGACCCAGTACTTC; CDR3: CASSPRETQYF